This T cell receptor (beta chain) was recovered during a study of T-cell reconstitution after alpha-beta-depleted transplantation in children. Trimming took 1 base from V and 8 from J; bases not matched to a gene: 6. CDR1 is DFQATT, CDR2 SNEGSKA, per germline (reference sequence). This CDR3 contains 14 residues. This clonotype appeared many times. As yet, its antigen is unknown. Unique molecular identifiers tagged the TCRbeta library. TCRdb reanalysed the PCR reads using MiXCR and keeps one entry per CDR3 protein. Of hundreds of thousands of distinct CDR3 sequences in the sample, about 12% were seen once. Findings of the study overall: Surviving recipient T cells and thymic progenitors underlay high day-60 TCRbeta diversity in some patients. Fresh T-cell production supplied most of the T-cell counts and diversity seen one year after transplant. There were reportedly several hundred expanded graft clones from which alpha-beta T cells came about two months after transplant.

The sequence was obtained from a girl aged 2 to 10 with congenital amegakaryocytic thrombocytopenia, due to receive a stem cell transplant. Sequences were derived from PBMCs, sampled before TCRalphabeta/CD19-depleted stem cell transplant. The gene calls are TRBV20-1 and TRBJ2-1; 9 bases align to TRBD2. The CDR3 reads CSARVAGVRDEQFF. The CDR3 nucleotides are TGCAGTGCTAGAGTAGCGGGAGTTCGGGATGAGCAGTTCTTC.